This TCR beta chain was identified in a study of CD4 T cells in relation to SARS-CoV-2 and coronaviruses. Data came from immunoSEQ multiplex PCR; TCRdb stores just in-frame clones and leaves some out. The top ten clones hold about 2.8% of a sample with tens of thousands of clones, 70% to 80% of them seen once. Concerning this clone itself: Its antigen is undetermined.

This CDR3 comprises 18 residues. V lost 6 bases to trimming and J lost 0 bases; unmatched junction nucleotides: 10. Looked up from germline, CDR1 is MDHEN and CDR2 is SYDVKM. The receptor was derived from an adult with COVID-19. Sequences were obtained from memory CD4+ T cells from PBMCs, cultured in vitro. This chain connects TRBV28 to TRBJ2-7; 14 bases are shared with TRBD2. The CDR3 DNA is TGTGCCAGCAGGTACGGACTAGCGGGAGGCGGTCCCTCCTACGAGCAGTACTTC. Amino acids: CASRYGLAGGGPSYEQYF.